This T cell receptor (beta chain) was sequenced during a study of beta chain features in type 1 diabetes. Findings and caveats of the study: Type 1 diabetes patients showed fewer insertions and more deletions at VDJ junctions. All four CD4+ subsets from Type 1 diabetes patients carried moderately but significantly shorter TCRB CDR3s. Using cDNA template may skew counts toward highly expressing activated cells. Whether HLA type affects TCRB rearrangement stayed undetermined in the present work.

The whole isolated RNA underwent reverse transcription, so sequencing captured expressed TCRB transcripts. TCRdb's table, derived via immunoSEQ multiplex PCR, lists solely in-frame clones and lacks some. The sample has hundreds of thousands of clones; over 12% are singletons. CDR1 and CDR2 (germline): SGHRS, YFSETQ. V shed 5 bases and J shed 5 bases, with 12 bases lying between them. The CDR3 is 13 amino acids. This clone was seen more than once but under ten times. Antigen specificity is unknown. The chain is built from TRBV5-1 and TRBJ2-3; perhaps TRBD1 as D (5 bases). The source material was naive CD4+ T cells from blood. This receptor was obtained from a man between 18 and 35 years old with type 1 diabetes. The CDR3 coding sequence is TGCGCCAGCAGTCAGGGTGTGGGAGATACGCAGTATTTT. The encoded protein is CASSQGVGDTQYF.